Listed below are T cell receptor beta chains from one sample, sequenced in a study of blood T cell repertoires in COVID-19. The protocol was immunoSEQ multiplex PCR, while the TCRdb copy is restricted to in-frame clones and leaves out a portion. This sample has roughly 100,000 clones, with roughly nine tenths found just once. Source material: peripheral blood. Receptors were obtained from an elderly woman in a cohort sampled during active COVID-19. Both conserved end residues are part of each CDR3. Fields, in order: CDR3 DNA, CDR3 protein, J gene, D gene, clone size, V gene. A D gene is named only where the DNA matches it firmly. The size of a clone is reported for some rows only, either as once, few or many, or as a class for expanded clones.

TGCGCCAGCAGTGAGAGCGGAGGGCAAGATACGCAGTATTTT CASSESGGQDTQYF TRBJ2-3 - - TRBV10-1
TGTGCCAGCAGTGATCCGAGACAGGGGACAGATACGCAGTATTTT CASSDPRQGTDTQYF TRBJ2-3 TRBD1 - TRBV6-1
TGCGCCAGCCCCTGGGGCGGGGCTGGACCCCACACTCTACCTGGGGCCAACGTCCTGACTTTC CASPWGGAGPHTLPGANVLTF TRBJ2-6 - - TRBV23-1
TGCGCCAGCAGCTTGACACAGGGTACCGGGGAGCTGTTTTTT CASSLTQGTGELFF TRBJ2-2 - - TRBV5-1
TGTGCTAGCAGCTCTCGGCAGGGCGCTGAAGCTTTCTTT CASSSRQGAEAFF TRBJ1-1 - - TRBV7-7
TGCGCCAGCGGTCCATCATCCACCCGGGACAGGGTCCTTAAGACCCAGTACTTC CASGPSSTRDRVLKTQYF TRBJ2-5 TRBD1 - TRBV5-1
TGTGCCAGCAGTGAATCTTCCTACGAGCAGTACTTC CASSESSYEQYF TRBJ2-7 - - TRBV6-1
TGTGCCAGCAGCTCTCAAAGGATCGGGGGTAGGAGTACCTTC CASSSQRIGGRSTF TRBJ1-2 - - TRBV5-6
TGTGCCAGCAGCTCCCTTAATGATGGCTACACCTTC CASSSLNDGYTF TRBJ1-2 - - TRBV7-9
TGCGCCAGCAGTGAGCCCAGGGGCCTAGCGGCCTTTGGGCAGTTCTTC CASSEPRGLAAFGQFF TRBJ2-1 - - TRBV10-1
TGTGCCAGCAGCTTGTCACAATCTTCAGATACGCAGTATTTT CASSLSQSSDTQYF TRBJ2-3 - - TRBV5-4
TGCGCCAGCAGCTTGCAAACAGGGGGCCACACCGGGGAGCTGTTTTTT CASSLQTGGHTGELFF TRBJ2-2 TRBD1 - TRBV5-1
TGTGCCATCAGTAGAACAGGGGATATGAACACTGAAGCTTTCTTT CAISRTGDMNTEAFF TRBJ1-1 TRBD1 - TRBV10-3
TGTGCCAGCTCACCCATTCCCGCCGGGACTAGCGGGTACAATGAGCAGTTCTTC CASSPIPAGTSGYNEQFF TRBJ2-1 TRBD2 - TRBV18
TGTGCCAGCTGCCTTGGGACTAGCGGAACCTACGAGCAGTACTTC CASCLGTSGTYEQYF TRBJ2-7 TRBD2 - TRBV28
TGTGCCAGCAGCCAAGATGTCCAGGGTCGTGGTGAAAAACTGTTTTTT CASSQDVQGRGEKLFF TRBJ1-4 - few TRBV3-1/TRBV3-2
TGTGCCAGCAGTTCTTCTAGCGGGGGGATGACTTATACGCAGTATTTT CASSSSSGGMTYTQYF TRBJ2-3 TRBD2 - TRBV27
TGTGCCAGCTCCAACCGAGGAGCGGGAGGGTACGAGCAGTACTTC CASSNRGAGGYEQYF TRBJ2-7 TRBD2 - TRBV6-5
TGCGCCAGCAGCTTGGCAGTCGGAGCCCAAGAGACCCAGTACTTC CASSLAVGAQETQYF TRBJ2-5 - - TRBV5-1
TGTGCCAGCAGCTTAAACGTAGCGGGACCAGATACGCAGTATTTT CASSLNVAGPDTQYF TRBJ2-3 TRBD2 - TRBV11-2
TGTGCCAGCAGCTTGGGACTAGCGGGGGGGAGCTCCTACAATGAGCAGTTCTTC CASSLGLAGGSSYNEQFF TRBJ2-1 TRBD2 - TRBV6-4
TGTGCCAGCAGCGCCTCCGGGACAGGGGATGAAAAACTGTTTTTT CASSASGTGDEKLFF TRBJ1-4 TRBD1 - TRBV7-9
TGTGCCAGCAGCTTATTTTCCGGGACTAGCGGCTACAATGAGCAGTTCTTC CASSLFSGTSGYNEQFF TRBJ2-1 TRBD2 once TRBV7-9
TGTGCCAGTAGTATAGAAGCGGCTTTCGAGACCCAGTACTTC CASSIEAAFETQYF TRBJ2-5 - - TRBV19
TGTGCCAGTAGTAGAGGGACAGGGGGCCATGGCTACACCTTC CASSRGTGGHGYTF TRBJ1-2 TRBD1 - TRBV19
TGTGCCAGCAGCCAAGTGGCTAGCGGGGGAACAGATACGCAGTATTTT CASSQVASGGTDTQYF TRBJ2-3 TRBD2 - TRBV3-1/TRBV3-2
TGTGCCAGCAGCAAAGTTGAGGGGGCAGTCTCTGGGGCCAACGTCCTGACTTTC CASSKVEGAVSGANVLTF TRBJ2-6 - once TRBV21-1
TGTGCCAGCAGTTCGGACAGTTATAGCAATCAGCCCCAGCATTTT CASSSDSYSNQPQHF TRBJ1-5 - - TRBV6-5
TGTGCCAGCAGCCAAGCGTACGAGCAGTACTTC CASSQAYEQYF TRBJ2-7 - - TRBV7-2
TGTGCCAGCAGCAAAGGGAGGGGGCCCACTTCAAACTCTGGAAACACCATATATTTT CASSKGRGPTSNSGNTIYF TRBJ1-3 - - TRBV21-1
TGTGCCAGCAGTTTAGGACAGGAGGATCAGCCCCAGCATTTT CASSLGQEDQPQHF TRBJ1-5 TRBD1 - TRBV28
TGCGCCAGCAGCTTGGCAGGGGATAGCTCCTACAATGAGCAGTTCTTC CASSLAGDSSYNEQFF TRBJ2-1 - once TRBV5-1
TGTGCCATCAGCGTACAGGCGACGAACACTGAAGCTTTCTTT CAISVQATNTEAFF TRBJ1-1 - - TRBV10-3
TGTGCCACCAGCGACCCCGCGGGGGGCACCGGGGAGCTGTTTTTT CATSDPAGGTGELFF TRBJ2-2 TRBD2 once TRBV24-1
TGTGCCACCAGTGTACCTAGCGGACACAATGAGCAGTTCTTC CATSVPSGHNEQFF TRBJ2-1 TRBD2 - TRBV24-1
TGTGCCAGCAGTTTCTGGAGGCGCGGGGAGCTGTTTTTT CASSFWRRGELFF TRBJ2-2 - - TRBV27
TGTGCCAGCAGTTTAATCTGGACAGGGGCTGGAAACACCATATATTTT CASSLIWTGAGNTIYF TRBJ1-3 TRBD1 - TRBV28
TGCGCCAGCAGTGAAGGGGCTGCCCCCGAGCAGTACTTC CASSEGAAPEQYF TRBJ2-7 - - TRBV10-2
TGTGCCAGCAGCTTTTTTCGTTCGGAGGAGACAGATACGCAGTATTTT CASSFFRSEETDTQYF TRBJ2-3 - - TRBV7-9
TGTGCCAGCAGCCCCGGACTAGCGGGGTACTACGAGCAGTACTTC CASSPGLAGYYEQYF TRBJ2-7 TRBD2 few TRBV3-1/TRBV3-2
TGTGCCATCAGGTCACACATAACTAATGAAAAACTGTTTTTT CAIRSHITNEKLFF TRBJ1-4 - - TRBV10-3
TGTGCCAGCAGTGAGTGGCAGGGCAGGCAGCCCCAGCATTTT CASSEWQGRQPQHF TRBJ1-5 - few TRBV6-1
TGCGCCAGCAGCTTGGGTATCGGGGGTTTCTACAATGAGCAGTTCTTC CASSLGIGGFYNEQFF TRBJ2-1 - - TRBV5-1
TGTGCCAGCAGCTTGGTCGGTGCGAACACTGAAGCTTTCTTT CASSLVGANTEAFF TRBJ1-1 - - TRBV5-6
TGTGCCTGGAGTACGGACAGAAAGTATGGCTACACCTTC CAWSTDRKYGYTF TRBJ1-2 - once TRBV30
TGTGCCAGCAGTGTCAGGGGGCCCCTTAATTCACCCCTCCACTTT CASSVRGPLNSPLHF TRBJ1-6 TRBD1 - TRBV27
TGTGCCAGCAGCTTGGCATCGAGGGGGAGGAACACTGAAGCTTTCTTT CASSLASRGRNTEAFF TRBJ1-1 - - TRBV5-4
TGTGCCAGCAGCAAGCCCACGGACACTGAAGCTTTCTTT CASSKPTDTEAFF TRBJ1-1 - - TRBV6-6
TGCAGCGCCCCGGTCTTGGGAGACACTGAAGCTTTCTTT CSAPVLGDTEAFF TRBJ1-1 - - TRBV29-1
TGTGCCAGTAGTGACAGGGCCATCCAAGAGACCCAGTACTTC CASSDRAIQETQYF TRBJ2-5 TRBD1 - TRBV19
TGTGCCACCAGTGATTCTTCTGGCCGAGGTGGGAGAGATACGCAGTATTTT CATSDSSGRGGRDTQYF TRBJ2-3 - - TRBV24-1
TGTGCCAGCAGTTTTAGCGGGAGGGCACAAAGGTACAATGAGCAGTTCTTC CASSFSGRAQRYNEQFF TRBJ2-1 TRBD2 - TRBV27
TGTGCCAGCAGTTCTGGACTAGCCGGTACGCAGTATTTT CASSSGLAGTQYF TRBJ2-3 TRBD2 - TRBV27
TGTGCCAGCAGTTCCCCCCCTCGGACTAGCCAAGAGACCCAGTACTTC CASSSPPRTSQETQYF TRBJ2-5 TRBD2 once TRBV28
TGTGCCAGCAGCCCGGACTACCAAGAGACCCAGTACTTC CASSPDYQETQYF TRBJ2-5 - - TRBV14
TGTGCCAGCAGTTTAGGAGTCGGGGAGCTGTTTTTT CASSLGVGELFF TRBJ2-2 - - TRBV28
TGTGCTAGCAGCATAGGCCCCCTAGCGGGGATCAATGAGCAGTTCTTC CASSIGPLAGINEQFF TRBJ2-1 TRBD2 - TRBV7-7